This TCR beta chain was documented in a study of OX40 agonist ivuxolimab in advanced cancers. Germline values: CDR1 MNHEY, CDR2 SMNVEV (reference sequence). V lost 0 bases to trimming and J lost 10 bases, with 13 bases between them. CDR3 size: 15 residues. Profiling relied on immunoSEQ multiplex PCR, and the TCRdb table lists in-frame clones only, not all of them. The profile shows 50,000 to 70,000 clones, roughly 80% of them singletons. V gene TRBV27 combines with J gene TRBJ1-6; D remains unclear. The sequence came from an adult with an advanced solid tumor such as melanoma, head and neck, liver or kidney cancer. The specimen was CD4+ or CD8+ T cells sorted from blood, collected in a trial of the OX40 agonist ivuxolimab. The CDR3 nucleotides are TGTGCCAGCAGTTTATCAGCAGGAGCCAGATCACCCCTCCACTTT. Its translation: CASSLSAGARSPLHF.